The 20 T cell receptor beta chains below all came from one sample that was sequenced in a study of T-cell memory formation after mild COVID-19. Each CDR3 protein gets one entry after TCRdb re-called the 5' RACE reads with MiXCR. The sample shows under 450,000 distinct CDR3 sequences, more than 20% of them seen only once. Source material: PBMCs or a T cell subset sorted from them (not recorded which). The receptor set was obtained from a man between 18 and 29 years old who had mild COVID-19 (a few samples of this study predate the infection). Cell type and time point are not known.

There are a few counts of this clonotype. This chain links TRBV9 with TRBJ2-2; 7 positions agree with TRBD2. Unmatched junction bases numbered 6, after V lost 3 bases and J lost 4 bases. Germline V gene sequence: CDR1 SGDLS, CDR2 YYNGEE. The CDR3 runs 15 residues. CDR3 DNA: TGTGCCAGCAGCGAGAGACTAGCTGGCACCGGGGAGCTGTTTTTT. Translated: CASSERLAGTGELFF.

This rearrangement joins TRBV20-1 to TRBJ2-7; no reliable D call. Germline V gene lookup returns CDR1 DFQATT and CDR2 SNEGSKA (reference sequence). CDR3 size: 13 residues. V dropped 0 bases and J dropped 3 bases, with 9 bases sitting between them. CDR3 amino acids: CSARDLPYYEQYF. The CDR3 DNA follows: TGCAGTGCTAGAGATCTGCCGTACTACGAGCAGTACTTC.

The rearrangement links TRBV15 to TRBJ2-2; D uncertain. Trimming removed 0 bases at V and 6 bases at J, with 17 bases between. CDR1 is LNHNV, CDR2 YYDKDF, per germline (reference sequence). CDR3 length equals 17 residues. The CDR3: CATSRDGGRQKAGELFF. CDR3 in DNA: TGTGCCACCAGCAGAGATGGCGGACGTCAAAAGGCCGGGGAGCTGTTTTTT. Filled out from reference TRBV15 and TRBJ2-2, the complete variable domain reads DAMVIQNPRYQVTQFGKPVTLSCSQTLNHNVMYWYQQKSSQAPKLLFHYYDKDFNNEADTPDNFQSRRPNTSFCFLDIRSPGLGDTAMYLCATSRDGGRQKAGELFFGEGSRLTVL.

This clonotype was seen only once. The chain is built from TRBV12-3 or TRBV12-4 and TRBJ1-5; D is uncertain. The CDR3 extends over 11 amino acids. The ends were cut back, 6 bases at V and 6 bases at J, with 6 bases in the middle. The CDR3 loop is CASRRVQPQHF. In DNA, the CDR3 is TGTGCCAGCAGGCGAGTTCAGCCCCAGCATTTT.

This clonotype was recorded at least ten times. The genes are TRBV4-1 and TRBJ2-1; D uncertain. The CDR3 extends over 13 amino acids. Between the trimmed V and J ends, which lost 0 bases and 9 bases, there was a span of 9 bases. The germline CDR1 and CDR2 sequences are MGHRA and YSYEKL. The CDR3 sequence: CASSQESWSEQFF. The CDR3 DNA reads TGCGCCAGCAGCCAAGAGTCATGGAGTGAGCAGTTCTTC.

The table lists this clonotype with a few counts. The chain employs TRBV12-3 or TRBV12-4 and TRBJ2-7; a weak D match, TRBD1 (6 bases). Trimming removed 1 base from V and 6 bases from J, with 10 bases in between. The CDR3 spans 13 residues. Here the CDR3 DNA reads TGTGCCAGCAGTTTAGGTTGGGGGCGCGAGCAGTACTTC. Protein sequence: CASSLGWGREQYF.

This chain links TRBV20-1 with TRBJ2-2; D may correspond to TRBD1 or TRBD2 (5 bases each). Germline V gene sequence: CDR1 DFQATT, CDR2 SNEGSKA (reference sequence). The CDR3 totals 18 residues. V lost 1 base and J lost 3, with 21 bases in between. CDR3 loop: CSARGAGFRGADTGELFF. The DNA for the CDR3 is TGCAGTGCTAGAGGGGCCGGGTTCCGAGGGGCGGACACCGGGGAGCTGTTTTTT.

This clonotype was seen a few times. This chain uses TRBV7-3 with TRBJ1-6; 8 bases agree with TRBD1. Trimming at V came to 3 bases and at J to 8 bases, leaving 3 bases not matched to a gene. Germline CDR1 and CDR2: SGHTA and FQGTGA. The CDR3 is 14 residues long. The CDR3: CASSFDRGHSPLHF. Written as DNA, the CDR3 is TGTGCCAGCAGCTTTGACAGGGGTCATTCACCCCTCCACTTT.

V and J are TRBV5-1 and TRBJ2-3; D is possibly TRBD2 (6 bases). The germline V and J ends were trimmed by 7 bases and 3 bases, with 18 bases remaining between them. Per the germline V gene, CDR1 is SGHRS and CDR2 is YFSETQ. This CDR3 has 15 residues. For the CDR3, the DNA is TGCGCCAGCGCCCCCGTGGCGGGGAGGACAGATACGCAGTATTTT. Translating gives CASAPVAGRTDTQYF.

The rearrangement links TRBV7-2 to TRBJ1-1; unclear D gene. The V end was cut by 7 bases, the J end by 4 bases, with 13 bases between. Germline loops: CDR1 SGHTA, CDR2 FQGNSA. This CDR3 comprises 13 residues. CDR3 amino acids: CASTRGSSTEAFF. CDR3 nucleotides: TGTGCCAGCACGAGAGGATCGAGCACTGAAGCTTTCTTT.

A few counts support this clonotype. This chain uses TRBV10-3 with TRBJ1-1, with D hard to call. The CDR3 has 16 residues. Trimming removed 0 bases at V and 2 bases at J, with 13 bases between. CDR1 and CDR2 (germline): ENHRY, SYGVKD. The CDR3 DNA is TGTGCCATCAGTGAGTCGAAACCCCTACCTAACACTGAAGCTTTCTTT. Its translation: CAISESKPLPNTEAFF.

The chain uses TRBV4-3 and TRBJ2-1, with TRBD2 as a possible D gene (5 bases). Germline loops: CDR1 LGHNA, CDR2 YSLEER. The CDR3 contains 13 residues. Trimming left V 5 bases short and J 7 bases short, with 12 bases between. CDR3 nucleotides: TGCGCCAGCAGCGAGGGTCTCGCGAATGAGCAGTTCTTC. Translating gives CASSEGLANEQFF.

V is TRBV28 and J is TRBJ1-4; TRBD1 agrees at 9 bases. Unmatched junction bases numbered 3, after V lost 4 bases and J lost 6 bases. The CDR3 runs to 14 residues. Per the germline V gene, CDR1 is MDHEN and CDR2 is SYDVKM. The CDR3 here is CASSWGQGYEKLFF. The CDR3 DNA reads TGTGCCAGCAGTTGGGGACAGGGATATGAAAAACTGTTTTTT. Complete variable domain (other parts from reference TRBV28 and TRBJ1-4): DVKVTQSSRYLVKRTGEKVFLECVQDMDHENMFWYRQDPGLGLRLIYFSYDVKMKEKGDIPEGYSVSREKKERFSLILESASTNQTSMYLCASSWGQGYEKLFFGSGTQLSVL.

This clonotype was counted a few times. The chain employs TRBV24-1 and TRBJ1-2, with 9 bases matching TRBD1. The CDR3 consists of 14 residues. The V and J ends lost 4 bases and 8 bases, in that order; junction bases with no gene match: 7. Looked up from germline, CDR1 is KGHDR and CDR2 is SFDVKD. The CDR3 spells CATSEPDRGDGYTF. CDR3 coding DNA: TGTGCCACCAGTGAACCGGACAGGGGTGACGGCTACACCTTC.

V and J are TRBV18 and TRBJ2-7; the D is unclear. Trimming took 4 bases from V and 7 from J, leaving 17 bases between them. This CDR3 has 14 residues. Germline values: CDR1 KGHSH, CDR2 LQKENI. The CDR3 nucleotides read TGTGCCAGCTCACTGCAGAGAAGATACGAAGAGCAGTACTTC. It yields the protein CASSLQRRYEEQYF.

This chain joins TRBV5-4 and TRBJ2-5, with D possibly TRBD2 on 5 matching bases. Germline V gene lookup returns CDR1 SGHNT and CDR2 YYREEE (reference sequence). This CDR3 has 13 amino acids. Trimming took 1 base from V and 5 from J, leaving 9 bases between them. The CDR3 is CASSLYGEETQYF. The CDR3 nucleotides read TGTGCCAGCAGCTTGTACGGGGAGGAGACCCAGTACTTC.

V is TRBV6-5 and J is TRBJ2-1, with D perhaps TRBD1 (5 bases). The CDR3 contains 14 residues. Germline CDR1 and CDR2: MNHEY and SVGAGI. Trimming removed 6 bases at V and 6 bases at J, with 15 bases between. The CDR3 is CASRDPKGPNEQFF. The CDR3 DNA follows: TGTGCCAGCAGGGACCCCAAGGGGCCCAATGAGCAGTTCTTC.

V and J are TRBV6-5 and TRBJ2-5; perhaps TRBD1 as D (7 bases). Trimming pared 3 bases from V and 9 bases from J, leaving 17 bases between. Germline V CDR1 and CDR2: MNHEY, SVGAGI. The CDR3 has 14 residues. The CDR3 sequence is CASSYGGGKRPQYF. CDR3 sequence (DNA): TGTGCCAGCAGTTATGGAGGGGGCAAGAGACCCCAGTACTTC.

The chain links TRBV20-1 to TRBJ1-6; D gene unclear. The CDR3 extends over 14 amino acids. V lost 3 bases and J 3 bases, leaving 9 bases between the germline ends. Germline V gene lookup returns CDR1 DFQATT and CDR2 SNEGSKA (reference sequence). The CDR3 sequence is CSASSLIYNSPLHF. CDR3 nucleotides: TGCAGTGCTAGCTCGCTGATCTATAATTCACCCCTCCACTTT.

This clonotype turned up a few times. The chain combines TRBV28 with TRBJ1-5; perhaps TRBD1 as D (5 bases). The length of the CDR3 is 12 residues. CDR1 and CDR2 from the germline V gene are MDHEN and SYDVKM. Trimming left V 11 bases short and J 7 bases short, with 15 bases between. CDR3 DNA: TGTGCCCTGGGGCAGGGAAACCAGCCCCAGCATTTT. Translating it yields CALGQGNQPQHF.